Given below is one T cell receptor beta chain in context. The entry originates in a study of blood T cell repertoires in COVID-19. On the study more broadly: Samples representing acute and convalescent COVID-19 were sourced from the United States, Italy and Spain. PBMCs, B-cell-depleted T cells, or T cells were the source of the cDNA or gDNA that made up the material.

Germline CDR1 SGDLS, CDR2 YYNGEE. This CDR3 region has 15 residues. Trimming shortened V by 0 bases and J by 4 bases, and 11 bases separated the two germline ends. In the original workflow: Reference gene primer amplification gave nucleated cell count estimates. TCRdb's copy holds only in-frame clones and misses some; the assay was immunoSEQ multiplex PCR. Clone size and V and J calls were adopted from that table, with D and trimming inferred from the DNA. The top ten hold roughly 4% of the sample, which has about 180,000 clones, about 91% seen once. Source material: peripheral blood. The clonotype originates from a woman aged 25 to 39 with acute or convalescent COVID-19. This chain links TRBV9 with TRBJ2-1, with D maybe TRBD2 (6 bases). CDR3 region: CASSVAGGRYNEQFF. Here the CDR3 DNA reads TGTGCCAGCAGCGTAGCTGGAGGGCGTTACAATGAGCAGTTCTTC.